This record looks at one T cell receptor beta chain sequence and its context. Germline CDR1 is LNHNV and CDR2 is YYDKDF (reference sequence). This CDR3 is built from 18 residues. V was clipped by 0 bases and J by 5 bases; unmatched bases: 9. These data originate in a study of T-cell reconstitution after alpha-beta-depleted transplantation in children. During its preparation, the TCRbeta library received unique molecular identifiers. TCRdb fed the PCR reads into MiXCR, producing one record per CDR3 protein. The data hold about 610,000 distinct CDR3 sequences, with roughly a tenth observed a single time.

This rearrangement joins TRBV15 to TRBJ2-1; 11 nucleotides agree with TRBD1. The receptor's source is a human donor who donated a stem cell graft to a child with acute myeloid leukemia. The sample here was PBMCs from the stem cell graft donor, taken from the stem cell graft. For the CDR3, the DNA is TGTGCCACCAGCAGAGAGACTCCCGGGACAGGGGGTAACAATGAGCAGTTCTTC. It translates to CATSRETPGTGGNNEQFF.